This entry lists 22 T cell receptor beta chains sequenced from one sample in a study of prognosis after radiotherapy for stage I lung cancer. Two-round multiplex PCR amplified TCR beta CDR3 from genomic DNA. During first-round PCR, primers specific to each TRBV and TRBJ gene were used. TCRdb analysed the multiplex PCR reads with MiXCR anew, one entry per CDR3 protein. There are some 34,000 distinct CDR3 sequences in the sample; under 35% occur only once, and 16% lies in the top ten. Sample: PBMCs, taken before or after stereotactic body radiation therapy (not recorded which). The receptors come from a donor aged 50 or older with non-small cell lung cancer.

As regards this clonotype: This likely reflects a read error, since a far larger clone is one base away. CDR3 in DNA: TGTGCCAGCAGTGAATCCGGCTTCTCAGGGGACGGTAGCTATGGCTACACCTTC. This translates into CASSESGFSGDGSYGYTF. The chain is built from TRBV6-4 and TRBJ1-2; D perhaps matches TRBD1 (6 bases). The CDR3 runs to 18 residues. Germline V gene sequence: CDR1 MRHNA, CDR2 SNTAGT. V gave up 3 bases and J gave up 4 bases, with 24 bases separating them.

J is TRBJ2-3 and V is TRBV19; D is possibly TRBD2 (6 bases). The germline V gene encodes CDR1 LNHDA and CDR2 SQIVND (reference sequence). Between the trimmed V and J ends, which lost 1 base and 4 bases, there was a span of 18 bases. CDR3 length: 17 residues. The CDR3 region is CASSIVWASVVSDTQYF. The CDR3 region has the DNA TGTGCCAGTAGTATAGTCTGGGCTAGCGTTGTATCAGATACGCAGTATTTT. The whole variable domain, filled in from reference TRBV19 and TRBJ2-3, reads DGGITQSPKYLFRKEGQNVTLSCEQNLNHDAMYWYRQDPGQGLRLIYYSQIVNDFQKGDIAEGYSVSREKKESFPLTVTSAQKNPTAFYLCASSIVWASVVSDTQYFGPGTRLTVL.

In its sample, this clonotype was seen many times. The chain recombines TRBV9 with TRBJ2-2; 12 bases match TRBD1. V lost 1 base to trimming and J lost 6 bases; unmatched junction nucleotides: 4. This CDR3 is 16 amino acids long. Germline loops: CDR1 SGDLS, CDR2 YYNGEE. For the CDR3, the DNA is TGTGCCAGCAGCGTATTGGGACAGGGGGCATCCGGGGAGCTGTTTTTT. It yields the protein CASSVLGQGASGELFF.

The CDR3: CASSPRSEKSSYEQYF. In nucleotides, the CDR3 is TGTGCCAGCAGCCCTCGGTCGGAAAAGAGCTCCTACGAGCAGTACTTC. The J gene is TRBJ2-7, the V gene TRBV7-9; D call uncertain. This CDR3 is built from 16 residues. The V end lost 5 bases, the J end lost 0 bases, and 17 bases lay between the germline ends. The germline gives CDR1 SEHNR, CDR2 FQNEAQ (reference sequence).

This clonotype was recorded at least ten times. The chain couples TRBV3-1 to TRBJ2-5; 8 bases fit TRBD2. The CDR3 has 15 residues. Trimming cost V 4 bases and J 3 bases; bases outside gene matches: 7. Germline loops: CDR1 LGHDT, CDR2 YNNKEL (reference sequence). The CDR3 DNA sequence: TGTGCCAGCAGCCCCCCGGGACTAGTGGAAGAGACCCAGTACTTC. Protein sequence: CASSPPGLVEETQYF.

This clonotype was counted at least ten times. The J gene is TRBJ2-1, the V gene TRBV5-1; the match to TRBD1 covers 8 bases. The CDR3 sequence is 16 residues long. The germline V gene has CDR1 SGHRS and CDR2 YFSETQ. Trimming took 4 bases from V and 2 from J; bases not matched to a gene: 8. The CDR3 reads CASSRGQGSPYNEQFF. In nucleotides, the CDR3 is TGCGCCAGCAGCCGTGGACAGGGTAGCCCCTACAATGAGCAGTTCTTC.

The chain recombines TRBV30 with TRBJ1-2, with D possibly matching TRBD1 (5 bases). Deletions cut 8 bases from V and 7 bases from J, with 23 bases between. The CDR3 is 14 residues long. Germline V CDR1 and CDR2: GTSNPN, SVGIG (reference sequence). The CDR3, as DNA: TGTGCCGCCGACCTGGGATCCTGGAGGGGTGGCTACACCTTC. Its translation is CAADLGSWRGGYTF.

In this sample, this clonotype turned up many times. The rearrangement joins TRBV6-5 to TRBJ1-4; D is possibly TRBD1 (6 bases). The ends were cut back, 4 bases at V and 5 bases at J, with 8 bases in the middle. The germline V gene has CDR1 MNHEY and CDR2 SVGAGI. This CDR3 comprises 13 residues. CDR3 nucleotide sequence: TGTGCCAGCAGTTTCGGACAGAATGAAAAACTGTTTTTT. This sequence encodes CASSFGQNEKLFF.

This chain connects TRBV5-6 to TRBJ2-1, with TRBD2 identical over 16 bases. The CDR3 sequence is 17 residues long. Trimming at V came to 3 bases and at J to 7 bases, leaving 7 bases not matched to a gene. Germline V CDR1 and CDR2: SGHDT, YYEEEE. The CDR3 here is CASSYTGLAGGPNEQFF. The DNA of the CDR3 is TGTGCCAGCAGCTACACGGGACTAGCGGGGGGGCCAAATGAGCAGTTCTTC.

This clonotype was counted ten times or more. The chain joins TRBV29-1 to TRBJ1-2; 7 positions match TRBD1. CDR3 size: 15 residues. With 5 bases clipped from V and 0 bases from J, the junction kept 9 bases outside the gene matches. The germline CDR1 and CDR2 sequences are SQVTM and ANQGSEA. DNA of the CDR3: TGCAGCGTTCCTGCCAGGGGGGGAACTAACTATGGCTACACCTTC. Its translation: CSVPARGGTNYGYTF.

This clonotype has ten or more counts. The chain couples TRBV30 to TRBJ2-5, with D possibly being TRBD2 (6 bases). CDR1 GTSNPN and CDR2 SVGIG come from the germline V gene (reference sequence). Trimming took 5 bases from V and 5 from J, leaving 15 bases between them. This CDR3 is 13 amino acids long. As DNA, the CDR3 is TGTGCCTGGGGTCTTGGAGGGCTCGAGACCCAGTACTTC. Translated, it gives CAWGLGGLETQYF. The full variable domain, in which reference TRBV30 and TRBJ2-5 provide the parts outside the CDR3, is SQTIHQWPATLVQPVGSPLSLECTVEGTSNPNLYWYRQAAGRGLQLLFYSVGIGQISSEVPQNLSASRPQDRQFILSSKKLLLSDSGFYLCAWGLGGLETQYFGPGTRLLVL.

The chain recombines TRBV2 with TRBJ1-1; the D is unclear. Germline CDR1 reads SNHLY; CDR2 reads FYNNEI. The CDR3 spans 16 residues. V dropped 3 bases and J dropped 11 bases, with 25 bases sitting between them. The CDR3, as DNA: TGTGCCAGCAGTGACCTAGGAGTACGAAGCCCTTTTGTTGCTTTCTTT. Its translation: CASSDLGVRSPFVAFF. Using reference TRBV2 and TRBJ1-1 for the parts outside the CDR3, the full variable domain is EPEVTQTPSHQVTQMGQEVILRCVPISNHLYFYWYRQILGQKVEFLVSFYNNEISEKSEIFDDQFSVERPDGSNFTLKIRSTKLEDSAMYFCASSDLGVRSPFVAFFGQGTRLTVV.

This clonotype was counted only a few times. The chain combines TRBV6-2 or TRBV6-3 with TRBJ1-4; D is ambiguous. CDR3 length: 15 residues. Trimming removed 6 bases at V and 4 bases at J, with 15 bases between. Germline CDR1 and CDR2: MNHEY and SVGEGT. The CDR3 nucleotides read TGTGCCAGCAGGCCCTCTGACGGGGTTAATGAAAAACTGTTTTTT. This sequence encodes CASRPSDGVNEKLFF.

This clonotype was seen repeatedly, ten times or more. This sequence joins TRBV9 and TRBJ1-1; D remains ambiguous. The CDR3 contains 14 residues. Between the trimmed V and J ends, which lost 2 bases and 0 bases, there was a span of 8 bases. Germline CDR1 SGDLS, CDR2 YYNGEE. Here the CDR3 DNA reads TGTGCCAGCAGCGTTAACCCAGTGAACACTGAAGCTTTCTTT. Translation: CASSVNPVNTEAFF.

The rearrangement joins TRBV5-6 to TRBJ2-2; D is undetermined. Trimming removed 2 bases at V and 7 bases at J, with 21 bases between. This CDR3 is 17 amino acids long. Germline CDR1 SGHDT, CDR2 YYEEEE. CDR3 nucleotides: TGTGCCAGCAGCTTTCCCAGGAGTTACGCGTCCGGCGGGGAGCTGTTTTTT. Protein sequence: CASSFPRSYASGGELFF.

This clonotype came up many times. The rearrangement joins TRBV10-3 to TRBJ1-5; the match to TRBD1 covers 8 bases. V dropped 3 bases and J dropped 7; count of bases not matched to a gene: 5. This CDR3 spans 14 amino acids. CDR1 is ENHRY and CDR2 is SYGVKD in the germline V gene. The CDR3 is CAISEQGEGQPQHF. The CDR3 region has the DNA TGTGCCATCAGTGAACAGGGGGAGGGACAGCCCCAGCATTTT.

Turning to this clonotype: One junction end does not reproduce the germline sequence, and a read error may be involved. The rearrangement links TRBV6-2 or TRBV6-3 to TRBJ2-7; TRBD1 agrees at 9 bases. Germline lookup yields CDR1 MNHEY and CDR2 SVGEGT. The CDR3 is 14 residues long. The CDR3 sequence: CASIQTGGSGEHYF. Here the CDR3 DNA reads TGTGCCAGCATCCAGACAGGGGGTTCGGGCGAGCATTACTTC.

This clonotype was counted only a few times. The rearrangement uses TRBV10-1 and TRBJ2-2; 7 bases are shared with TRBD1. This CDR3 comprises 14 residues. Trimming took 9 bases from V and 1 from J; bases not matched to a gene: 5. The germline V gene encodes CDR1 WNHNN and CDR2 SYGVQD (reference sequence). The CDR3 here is CASSDRVNTGELFF. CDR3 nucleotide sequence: TGCGCCAGTTCAGACAGGGTGAACACCGGGGAGCTGTTTTTT.

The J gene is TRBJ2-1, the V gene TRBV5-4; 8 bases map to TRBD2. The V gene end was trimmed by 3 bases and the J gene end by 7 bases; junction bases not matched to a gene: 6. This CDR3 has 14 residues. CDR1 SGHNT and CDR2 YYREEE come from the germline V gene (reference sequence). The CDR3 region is CASSWGTSMNEQFF. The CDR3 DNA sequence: TGTGCCAGCAGCTGGGGGACTAGTATGAATGAGCAGTTCTTC. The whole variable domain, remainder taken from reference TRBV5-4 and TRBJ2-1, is ETGVTQSPTHLIKTRGQQVTLRCSSQSGHNTVSWYQQALGQGPQFIFQYYREEENGRGNFPPRFSGLQFPNYSSELNVNALELDDSALYLCASSWGTSMNEQFFGPGTRLTVL.

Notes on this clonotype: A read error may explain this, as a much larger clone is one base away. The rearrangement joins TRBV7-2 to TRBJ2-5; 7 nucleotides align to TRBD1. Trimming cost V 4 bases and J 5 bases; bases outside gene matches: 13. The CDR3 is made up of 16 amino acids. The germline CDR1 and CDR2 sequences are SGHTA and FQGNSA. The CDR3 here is CASSSRTGPKVETQYF. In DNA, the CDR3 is TGTGCCAGCAGCTCCCGGACAGGACCCAAGGTGGAGACCCAGTACTTC.

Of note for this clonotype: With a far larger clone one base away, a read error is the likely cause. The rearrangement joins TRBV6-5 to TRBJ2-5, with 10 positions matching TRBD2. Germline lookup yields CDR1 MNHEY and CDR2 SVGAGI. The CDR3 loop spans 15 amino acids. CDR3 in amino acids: CTSSYSSSGGQTQYF. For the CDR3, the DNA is TGTACCAGCAGTTACTCGTCTAGCGGGGGCCAGACCCAGTACTTC.

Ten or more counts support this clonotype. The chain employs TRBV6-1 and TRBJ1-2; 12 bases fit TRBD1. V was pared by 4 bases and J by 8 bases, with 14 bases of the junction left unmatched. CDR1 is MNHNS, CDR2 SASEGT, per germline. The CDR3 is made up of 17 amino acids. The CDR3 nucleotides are TGTGCCAGCAGTGTGGGAGGATTGGGACAGGGGGCTGACGGCTACACCTTC. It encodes CASSVGGLGQGADGYTF.